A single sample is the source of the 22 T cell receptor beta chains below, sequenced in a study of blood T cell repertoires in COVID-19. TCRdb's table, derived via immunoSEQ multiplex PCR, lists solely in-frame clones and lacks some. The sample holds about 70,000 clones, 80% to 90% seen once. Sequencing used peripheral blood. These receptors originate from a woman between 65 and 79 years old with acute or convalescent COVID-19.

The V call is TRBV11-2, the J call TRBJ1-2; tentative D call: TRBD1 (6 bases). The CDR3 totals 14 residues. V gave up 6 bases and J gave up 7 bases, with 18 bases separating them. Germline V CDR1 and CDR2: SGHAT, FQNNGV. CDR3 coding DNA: TGTGCCAGCAGTACAGGGCGGGGGCAAAGTGGCTACACCTTC. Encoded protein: CASSTGRGQSGYTF.

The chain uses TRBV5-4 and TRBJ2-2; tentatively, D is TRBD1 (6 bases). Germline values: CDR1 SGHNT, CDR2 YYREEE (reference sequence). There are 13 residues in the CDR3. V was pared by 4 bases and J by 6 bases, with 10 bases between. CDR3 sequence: CASSQGLSGELFF. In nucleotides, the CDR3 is TGTGCCAGCAGCCAGGGGCTCTCCGGGGAGCTGTTTTTT.

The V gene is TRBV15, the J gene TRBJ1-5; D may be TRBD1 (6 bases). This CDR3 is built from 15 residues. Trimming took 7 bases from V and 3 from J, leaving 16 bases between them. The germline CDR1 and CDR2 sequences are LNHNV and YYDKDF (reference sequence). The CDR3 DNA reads TGTGCCACCAAACTATTTGGACAGCTCAATCAGCCCCAGCATTTT. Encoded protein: CATKLFGQLNQPQHF.

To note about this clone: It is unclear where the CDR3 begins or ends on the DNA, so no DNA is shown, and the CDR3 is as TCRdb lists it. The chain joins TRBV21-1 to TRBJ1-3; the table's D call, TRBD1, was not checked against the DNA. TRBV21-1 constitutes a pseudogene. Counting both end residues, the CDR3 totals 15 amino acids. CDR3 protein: CASTKRWARGNTIYF.

The CDR3 DNA is TGTGCCAGCAGCCCAATGTACAATGAGCAGTTCTTC. Its translation: CASSPMYNEQFF. The genes are TRBV7-6 and TRBJ2-1, with D unresolved. Germline CDR1 and CDR2: SGHVS and FNYEAQ. The CDR3 spans 12 residues. The V end lost 5 bases, the J end lost 4 bases, and 6 bases lay between the germline ends.

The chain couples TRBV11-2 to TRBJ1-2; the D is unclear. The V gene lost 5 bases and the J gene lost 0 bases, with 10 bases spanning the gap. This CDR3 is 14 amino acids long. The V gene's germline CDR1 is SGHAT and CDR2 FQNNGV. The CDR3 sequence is CASSPRPANYGYTF. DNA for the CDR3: TGTGCCAGCAGCCCTAGACCGGCTAACTATGGCTACACCTTC.

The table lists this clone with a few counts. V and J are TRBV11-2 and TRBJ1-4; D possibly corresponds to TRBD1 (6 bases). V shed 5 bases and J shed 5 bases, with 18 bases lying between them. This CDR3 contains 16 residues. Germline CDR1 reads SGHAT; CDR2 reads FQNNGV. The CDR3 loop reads CASSVGRRGRNEKLFF. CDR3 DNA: TGTGCCAGCAGCGTAGGACGCAGGGGCAGGAATGAAAAACTGTTTTTT.

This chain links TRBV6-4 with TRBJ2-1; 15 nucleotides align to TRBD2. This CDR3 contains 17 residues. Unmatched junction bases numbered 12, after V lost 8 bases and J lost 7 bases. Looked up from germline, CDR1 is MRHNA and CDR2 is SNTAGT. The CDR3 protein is CASAGTSGRSPRNEQFF. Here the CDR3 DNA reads TGTGCCAGCGCTGGGACTAGCGGGAGGTCGCCTCGGAATGAGCAGTTCTTC.

The CDR3, as DNA: TGTGCCAGCAGTGAAACACTAGCGGCTAGCACAGATACGCAGTATTTT. Its protein product is CASSETLAASTDTQYF. This chain uses TRBV6-1 with TRBJ2-3, with 8 bases lining up with TRBD2. CDR3 length equals 16 residues. V gave up 2 bases and J gave up 0 bases; unmatched junction bases: 4. In germline, CDR1 is MNHNS, CDR2 SASEGT.

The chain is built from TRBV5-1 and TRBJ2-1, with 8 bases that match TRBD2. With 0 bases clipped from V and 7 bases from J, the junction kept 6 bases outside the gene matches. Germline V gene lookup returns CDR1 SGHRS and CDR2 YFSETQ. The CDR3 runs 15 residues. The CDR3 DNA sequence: TGCGCCAGCAGCTTGGTTAGCGGGACATATAATGAGCAGTTCTTC. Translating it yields CASSLVSGTYNEQFF.

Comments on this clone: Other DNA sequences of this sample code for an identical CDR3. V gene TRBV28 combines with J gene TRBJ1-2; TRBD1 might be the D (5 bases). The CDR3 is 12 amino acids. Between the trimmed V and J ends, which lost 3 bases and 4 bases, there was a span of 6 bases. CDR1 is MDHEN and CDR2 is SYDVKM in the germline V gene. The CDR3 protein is CASSLGGYGYTF. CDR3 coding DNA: TGTGCCAGCAGTTTGGGGGGCTATGGCTACACCTTC.

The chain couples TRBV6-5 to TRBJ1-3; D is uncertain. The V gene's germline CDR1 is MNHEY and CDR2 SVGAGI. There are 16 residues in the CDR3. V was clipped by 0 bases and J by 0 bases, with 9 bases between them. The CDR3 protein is CASSYSTVVSGNTIYF. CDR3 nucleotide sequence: TGTGCCAGCAGTTACTCTACCGTAGTCTCTGGAAACACCATATATTTT.

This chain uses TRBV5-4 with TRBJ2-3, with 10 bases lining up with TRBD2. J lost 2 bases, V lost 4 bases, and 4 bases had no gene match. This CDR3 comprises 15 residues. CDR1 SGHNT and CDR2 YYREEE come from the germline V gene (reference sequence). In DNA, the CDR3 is TGTGCCAGCAGCCGTGGACTAGCGGTCACAGATACGCAGTATTTT. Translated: CASSRGLAVTDTQYF.

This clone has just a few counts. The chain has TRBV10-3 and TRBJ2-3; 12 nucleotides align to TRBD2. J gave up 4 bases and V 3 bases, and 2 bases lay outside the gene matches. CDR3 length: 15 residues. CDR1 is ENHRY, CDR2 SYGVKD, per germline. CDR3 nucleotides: TGTGCCATCAGTGATACTAGCGGGAGGTCAGATACGCAGTATTTT. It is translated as CAISDTSGRSDTQYF.

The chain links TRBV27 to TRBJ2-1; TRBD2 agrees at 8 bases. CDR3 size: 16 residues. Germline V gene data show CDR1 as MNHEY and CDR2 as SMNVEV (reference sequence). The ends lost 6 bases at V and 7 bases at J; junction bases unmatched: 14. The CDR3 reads CASSPAGVRGRNEQFF. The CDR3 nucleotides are TGTGCCAGCAGCCCAGCGGGAGTCCGCGGGAGGAATGAGCAGTTCTTC.

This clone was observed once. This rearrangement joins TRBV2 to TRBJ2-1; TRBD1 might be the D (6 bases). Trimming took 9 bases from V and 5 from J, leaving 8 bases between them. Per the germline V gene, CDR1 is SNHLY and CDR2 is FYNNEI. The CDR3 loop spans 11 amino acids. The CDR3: CASQGNNEQFF. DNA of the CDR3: TGTGCCAGTCAGGGGAACAATGAGCAGTTCTTC.

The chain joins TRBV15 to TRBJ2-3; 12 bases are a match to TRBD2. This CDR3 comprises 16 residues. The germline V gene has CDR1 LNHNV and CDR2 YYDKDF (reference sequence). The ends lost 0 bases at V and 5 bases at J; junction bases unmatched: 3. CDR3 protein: CATSRDLAGGGDTQYF. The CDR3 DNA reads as TGTGCCACCAGCAGAGACCTAGCGGGAGGGGGAGATACGCAGTATTTT.

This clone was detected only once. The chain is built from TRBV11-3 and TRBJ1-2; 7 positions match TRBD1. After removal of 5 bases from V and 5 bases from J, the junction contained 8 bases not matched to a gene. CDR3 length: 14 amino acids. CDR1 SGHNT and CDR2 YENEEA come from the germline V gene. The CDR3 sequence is CASSDRDSNYGYTF. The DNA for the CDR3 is TGTGCCAGCAGCGATCGGGACAGCAATTATGGCTACACCTTC.

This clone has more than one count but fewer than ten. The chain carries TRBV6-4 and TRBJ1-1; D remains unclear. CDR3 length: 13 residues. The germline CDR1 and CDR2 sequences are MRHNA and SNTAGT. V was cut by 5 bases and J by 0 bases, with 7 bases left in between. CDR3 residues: CASSTTVNTEAFF. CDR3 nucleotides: TGTGCCAGCAGTACAACAGTGAACACTGAAGCTTTCTTT.

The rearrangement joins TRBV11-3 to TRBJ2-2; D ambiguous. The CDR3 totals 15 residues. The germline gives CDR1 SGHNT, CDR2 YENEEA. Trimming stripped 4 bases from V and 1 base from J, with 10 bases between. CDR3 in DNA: TGTGCCAGCAGCTCGCGATCCGTGAACACCGGGGAGCTGTTTTTT. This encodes CASSSRSVNTGELFF. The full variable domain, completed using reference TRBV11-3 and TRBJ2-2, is EAGVVQSPRYKIIEKKQPVAFWCNPISGHNTLYWYLQNLGQGPELLIRYENEEAVDDSQLPKDRFSAERLKGVDSTLKIQPAELGDSAVYLCASSSRSVNTGELFFGEGSRLTVL.

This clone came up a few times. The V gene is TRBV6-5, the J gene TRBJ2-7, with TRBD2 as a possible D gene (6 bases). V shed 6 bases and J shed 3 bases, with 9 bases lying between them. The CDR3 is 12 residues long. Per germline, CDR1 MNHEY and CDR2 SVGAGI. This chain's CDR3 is CASSSSVYEQYF. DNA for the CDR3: TGTGCCAGCAGCTCTAGCGTCTACGAGCAGTACTTC.

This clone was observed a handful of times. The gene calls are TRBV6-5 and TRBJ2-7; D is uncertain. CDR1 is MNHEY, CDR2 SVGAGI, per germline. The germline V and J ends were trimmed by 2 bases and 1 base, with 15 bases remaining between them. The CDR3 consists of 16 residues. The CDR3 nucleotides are TGTGCCAGCAGTTACATACATCCCCAGGTGTCCTACGAGCAGTACTTC. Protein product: CASSYIHPQVSYEQYF.